This record looks at one T cell receptor beta chain sequence and its context. The record originates from a study of blood T cell repertoires in COVID-19. Background on the study: Some COVID-19 samples were acute and others convalescent; all came from the United States, Italy and Spain. T cells, B-cell-depleted T cells, or PBMCs supplied cDNA or gDNA.

As originally analysed: By means of reference gene primer amplification, nucleated cell counts were estimated. Sequencing used immunoSEQ multiplex PCR; TCRdb keeps in-frame clones, though not all of them. The V and J calls and clone size were taken over from that table, and D and trimming were inferred from the DNA. Of under 50,000 clones detected, over 80% appear once; the ten largest clones hold about three fifths. Germline V CDR1 and CDR2: MGHRA, YSYEKL. The trim removed 3 bases at V and 10 bases at J, leaving 13 bases unmatched. CDR3 size: 16 residues. The receptor comes from a man between 65 and 80 years old with acute or convalescent COVID-19. The sample was peripheral blood. V usage is TRBV4-1 and J usage is TRBJ2-1; 9 bases match TRBD2. The CDR3 DNA follows: TGCGCCAGCAGCCAGAATAGCGGGGGAGGGGAGGAAGAGCAGTTCTTC. Protein: CASSQNSGGGEEEQFF.